Each of the 17 T cell receptor beta chains below was sequenced from the same sample in a study of blood T cells in healthy people across ages. It was with a sample-barcoded 5' primer and a J-beta primer mix that a second PCR of roughly 7 to 12 cycles was run. MiXCR, applied by TCRdb to the 5' RACE reads, yields one record per CDR3 protein. Here the sample spans approximately 1.5 million distinct CDR3 sequences, roughly 32% being singletons. The source material was blood. The origin of the receptors is a woman younger than 45 in good health.

The V and J genes are TRBV7-9 and TRBJ2-2; either TRBD1 or TRBD2 may fit D (5 bases each). The CDR3 is 16 amino acids. The ends were cut back, 5 bases at V and 4 bases at J, with 17 bases in the middle. Germline CDR1 SEHNR, CDR2 FQNEAQ (reference sequence). CDR3 amino acids: CASSPRPGRSTGELFF. In DNA form, the CDR3 reads TGTGCCAGCAGCCCACGCCCGGGGCGGAGCACCGGGGAGCTGTTTTTT. The full variable domain, in which reference TRBV7-9 and TRBJ2-2 provide the parts outside the CDR3, is DTGVSQNPRHKITKRGQNVTFRCDPISEHNRLYWYRQTLGQGPEFLTYFQNEAQLEKSRLLSDRFSAERPKGSFSTLEIQRTEQGDSAMYLCASSPRPGRSTGELFFGEGSRLTVL.

This clonotype was seen a few times. The V gene is TRBV5-1, the J gene TRBJ1-2, with 9 bases fitting TRBD1. The CDR3 covers 17 residues. V dropped 0 bases and J dropped 5; count of bases not matched to a gene: 11. The germline gives CDR1 SGHRS, CDR2 YFSETQ. CDR3 amino acids: CASSLEAGTGTLYGYTF. CDR3 bases: TGCGCCAGCAGCTTGGAGGCCGGGACAGGGACTTTATATGGCTACACCTTC.

The genes are TRBV6-5 and TRBJ1-5, with D tentatively TRBD1 (5 bases). Germline assignment: CDR1 MNHEY and CDR2 SVGAGI. The CDR3 covers 18 residues. Trimming removed 2 bases at V and 0 bases at J, with 17 bases between. The CDR3 is CASSYGGRGLYSNQPQHF. The DNA for the CDR3 is TGTGCCAGCAGTTACGGAGGGAGGGGTCTTTATAGCAATCAGCCCCAGCATTTT.

This clonotype came up many times. The rearrangement joins TRBV10-3 to TRBJ1-2, with D hard to call. The CDR3 has 13 amino acids. Germline V CDR1 and CDR2: ENHRY, SYGVKD. Deletions cut 2 bases from V and 3 bases from J, with 7 bases between. The chain's CDR3 is CAISEGGDYGYTF. The CDR3 DNA sequence: TGTGCCATCAGTGAGGGCGGAGACTATGGCTACACCTTC.

The chain couples TRBV6-1 to TRBJ1-2; the D gene is possibly TRBD1 (5 bases). Trimming took off 1 base at V and 8 bases at J, with 14 bases between the two ends. The germline CDR1 and CDR2 sequences are MNHNS and SASEGT. The CDR3 sequence is 14 residues long. This chain's CDR3 is CASSEVGERYGYTF. The CDR3 DNA reads as TGTGCCAGCAGTGAAGTGGGGGAACGCTACGGCTACACCTTC.

CDR3 sequence reads: CASSFSGGADSYEQYF. The DNA of the CDR3 is TGTGCCAGCAGTTTCTCGGGGGGGGCTGATTCCTACGAGCAGTACTTC. V gene TRBV28 combines with J gene TRBJ2-7, with 8 positions matching TRBD2. Germline V lookup: CDR1 MDHEN, CDR2 SYDVKM. V was clipped by 3 bases and J by 1 base; unmatched bases: 8. The CDR3 is 16 amino acids.

The chain is built from TRBV2 and TRBJ2-1; D might be TRBD1 or TRBD2, each matching 5 bases. Trimming removed 4 bases from V and 1 base from J, with 26 bases in between. The CDR3 has 20 amino acids. In germline, CDR1 is SNHLY, CDR2 FYNNEI. CDR3 coding DNA: TGTGCCAGCAGTGTGACCTCGATCTCCGGGACCCGAAATTCCTACAATGAGCAGTTCTTC. It encodes CASSVTSISGTRNSYNEQFF.

This chain uses TRBV11-2 with TRBJ1-6; the match to TRBD1 covers 7 bases. V shed 5 bases and J 3 bases; nucleotides not matched to a gene: 7. Germline assignment: CDR1 SGHAT and CDR2 FQNNGV. CDR3 length: 16 amino acids. The CDR3 loop reads CASSPRQGVYNSPLHF. The CDR3 nucleotides read TGTGCCAGCAGCCCAAGACAGGGAGTCTATAATTCACCCCTCCACTTT.

The chain couples TRBV12-3 or TRBV12-4 to TRBJ2-1; D may be TRBD2 (7 bases). The CDR3 has 15 residues. V shed 3 bases and J shed 7 bases, with 16 bases lying between them. DNA for the CDR3: TGTGCCAGCAGTTTCGACCGGGGGGCCTCAAATGAGCAGTTCTTC. Its protein product is CASSFDRGASNEQFF.

The chain joins TRBV3-1 to TRBJ2-3; 7 bases match TRBD2. The CDR3 loop spans 16 amino acids. J was trimmed by 7 bases and V by 1 base; bases with no gene match: 11. CDR1 and CDR2 from the germline V gene are LGHDT and YNNKEL (reference sequence). The DNA for the CDR3 is TGTGCCAGCAGCCAAGGGCCGGGCGGGAGAGTGAATACGCAGTATTTT. It yields the protein CASSQGPGGRVNTQYF.

A word on this clonotype: A much larger clone is a single base away; this may be a read error. The rearrangement joins TRBV3-1 to TRBJ2-7; a weak D match, TRBD1 (6 bases). V was shortened by 1 base and J by 2 bases, with 12 bases between the two germline ends. Germline values: CDR1 LGHDT, CDR2 YNNKEL (reference sequence). The CDR3 consists of 15 residues. The CDR3 DNA reads as TGTGCCAGCAGCCAAGGAACAGGGCTAGCCTACGAGCAGTACTTC. Translated, it gives CASSQGTGLAYEQYF.

This clonotype came up a few times. The V gene is TRBV20-1, the J gene TRBJ2-1, with 11 bases identical to TRBD2. The CDR3 is made up of 18 amino acids. Germline CDR1 DFQATT, CDR2 SNEGSKA (reference sequence). Trimming removed 3 bases from V and 0 bases from J; junction bases left unmatched: 10. The CDR3 region has the DNA TGCAGTGCTAGGGCACTAGCGGGGGCCAATAGCTCCTACAATGAGCAGTTCTTC. Its translation is CSARALAGANSSYNEQFF.

The rearrangement links TRBV4-2 to TRBJ2-7, with TRBD2 identical over 15 bases. Germline CDR1 reads LGHNA; CDR2 reads YNFKEQ. The CDR3 is 17 residues long. Trimming took 1 base from V and 1 from J; bases not matched to a gene: 2. CDR3 in amino acids: CASSQGGTSGRSYEQYF. The CDR3 DNA sequence: TGTGCCAGCAGCCAAGGGGGGACTAGCGGGAGGTCCTACGAGCAGTACTTC.

This chain connects TRBV6-4 to TRBJ1-5; D ambiguous. CDR1 is MRHNA and CDR2 is SNTAGT in the germline V gene. V was pared by 3 bases and J by 7 bases, with 13 bases between. The CDR3 contains 14 residues. For the CDR3, the DNA is TGTGCCAGCAGTGATCAGGTGGGGTCGCAGCCCCAGCATTTT. This translates into CASSDQVGSQPQHF.

The sample holds one count of this clonotype. The genes are TRBV7-2 and TRBJ1-6, with D hard to call. CDR1 and CDR2 from the germline V gene are SGHTA and FQGNSA. This CDR3 has 14 amino acids. Between the trimmed V and J ends, which lost 8 bases and 0 bases, there was a span of 8 bases. CDR3 loop: CASRLPSYNSPLHF. CDR3 sequence (DNA): TGTGCCAGCCGACTACCCTCCTATAATTCACCCCTCCACTTT.

The sample holds many counts of this clonotype. An end of the junction differs from the germline gene, which may be a read error. This chain uses TRBV5-1 with TRBJ1-2, with D tentatively TRBD1 (5 bases). This CDR3 spans 13 amino acids. In germline, CDR1 is SGHRS, CDR2 YFSETQ. CDR3 region: CASSFGGDYGYTF. The CDR3 DNA sequence: TGTGCCAGCAGCTTCGGAGGGGACTATGGCTACACCTTC.

CDR3 in amino acids: CASSVDPPDPTSAETQYF. The CDR3 nucleotides read TGTGCCAGCAGCGTAGACCCCCCTGACCCGACTAGCGCGGAGACCCAGTACTTC. The rearrangement links TRBV9 to TRBJ2-7, with 8 bases lining up with TRBD2. The DNA matches TRBJ2-5 better at its end, which makes the J call doubtful. The CDR3 spans 18 residues. Germline CDR1 is SGDLS and CDR2 is YYNGEE.